A single T cell receptor (beta chain) is shown here with its context. Its antigen is unidentified. Sequenced by immunoSEQ multiplex PCR; TCRdb stores in-frame clones only, minus some. The table includes about 150,000 clones, around 90% detected once. The sample belongs to a study of T cell responses to AZD1222 COVID-19 vaccine. Broader study findings: Repertoire samples came only from after the peak T cell response. Among vaccine-associated CD4 TCRs, coverage spanned spike, with dominance at 160-218 and 743-854. Spike-specific TCR depth and breadth grew after two AZD1222 doses. Regions left unmutated in variants are reportedly the target of nearly half of spike-specific TCRs.

This CDR3 has 15 residues. V was trimmed by 0 bases and J by 5 bases, leaving 16 bases between them. Germline V gene sequence: CDR1 GTSNPN, CDR2 SVGIG (reference sequence). The chain recombines TRBV30 with TRBJ2-5, with D tentatively TRBD1 or TRBD2 (6 bases each). Sample: peripheral blood, taken on day 0 of AZD1222 vaccination. The clonotype was recovered from an adult in good health. CDR3: CAWSVRSGGGETQYF. CDR3 nucleotides: TGTGCCTGGAGTGTACGTAGCGGAGGGGGGGAGACCCAGTACTTC.